This entry features one TCR beta chain sequence. The assay was immunoSEQ multiplex PCR, and TCRdb's table has in-frame clones only and misses some. The sample includes about 46,000 clones, approximately 85% seen only once; the top ten take less than 6.5%. V lost 3 bases and J 5 bases, leaving 10 bases between the germline ends. The germline V gene encodes CDR1 SQVTM and CDR2 ANQGSEA. This CDR3 spans 12 amino acids. The data were taken from a study of blood T cell repertoires in COVID-19. The sequenced sample was peripheral blood. The V call is TRBV29-1, the J call TRBJ1-1; the D is unclear. The source is a man aged 55 to 70 with acute or convalescent COVID-19. CDR3 amino acids: CSVEPGRTEAFF. The CDR3 DNA reads as TGCAGCGTTGAGCCCGGTAGAACTGAAGCTTTCTTT.